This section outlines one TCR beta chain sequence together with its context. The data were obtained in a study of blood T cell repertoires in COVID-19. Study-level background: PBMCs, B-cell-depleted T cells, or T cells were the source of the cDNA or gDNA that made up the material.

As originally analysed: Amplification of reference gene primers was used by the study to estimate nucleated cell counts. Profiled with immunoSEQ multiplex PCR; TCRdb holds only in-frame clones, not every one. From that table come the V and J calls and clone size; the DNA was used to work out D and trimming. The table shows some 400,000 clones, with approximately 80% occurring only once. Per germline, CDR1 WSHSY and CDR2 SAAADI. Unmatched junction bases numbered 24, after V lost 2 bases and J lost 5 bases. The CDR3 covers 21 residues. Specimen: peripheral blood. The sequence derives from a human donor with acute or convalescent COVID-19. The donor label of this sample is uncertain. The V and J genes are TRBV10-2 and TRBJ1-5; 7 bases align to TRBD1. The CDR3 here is CASSERLRWAHDRAVHQPQHF. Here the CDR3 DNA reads TGCGCCAGCAGTGAGAGGTTAAGGTGGGCCCATGACAGGGCCGTCCATCAGCCCCAGCATTTT.